These 15 T cell receptor beta chains share one sample of origin, sequenced in a study of CD8 T cells in ankylosing spondylitis. One entry per CDR3 protein results from TCRdb running MiXCR on the 5' RACE reads. The sample holds roughly 150,000 distinct CDR3 sequences, roughly 31% seen once. The sequenced material came from synovial fluid, either unsorted or a sorted T cell fraction (not recorded which). The receptors originated from a male donor with ankylosing spondylitis.

This clonotype showed up just a few times. The J gene is TRBJ2-7, the V gene TRBV5-1; 12 nucleotides agree with TRBD2. After removal of 4 bases from V and 3 bases from J, the junction contained 8 bases not matched to a gene. The CDR3 is 16 amino acids. From germline, CDR1 is SGHRS and CDR2 YFSETQ. CDR3 amino acids: CASSTQKTSGSYEQYF. The CDR3 nucleotides are TGCGCCAGCAGCACGCAGAAGACTAGCGGGAGCTACGAGCAGTACTTC.

This clonotype appeared a few times. The chain employs TRBV27 and TRBJ1-4; 10 bases fit TRBD1. Germline V gene data show CDR1 as MNHEY and CDR2 as SMNVEV (reference sequence). V shed 2 bases and J 5 bases; nucleotides not matched to a gene: 17. The CDR3 contains 20 residues. The CDR3 DNA is TGTGCCAGCAGTTTAATCAACCGGGACAGGGGAAAAACTCTAAATGAAAAACTGTTTTTT. Its protein product is CASSLINRDRGKTLNEKLFF.

The V and J genes are TRBV5-1 and TRBJ2-5, with D possibly matching TRBD2 (5 bases). This CDR3 has 14 residues. V lost 4 bases and J lost 5, with 15 bases in between. Per germline, CDR1 SGHRS and CDR2 YFSETQ. CDR3 DNA: TGCGCCAGCAGCGCCGGACTGGCTCGGGAGACCCAGTACTTC. This encodes CASSAGLARETQYF.

This clonotype was detected only a few times. The V call is TRBV4-1, the J call TRBJ2-7, with D perhaps matching TRBD2 (6 bases). The CDR3 totals 12 residues. Germline-derived CDR1 and CDR2 are MGHRA and YSYEKL. Deletions cut 1 base from V and 7 bases from J, with 8 bases between. The CDR3 here is CASSQGGLEQYF. Written as DNA, the CDR3 is TGCGCCAGCAGCCAAGGTGGACTAGAGCAGTACTTC.

This clonotype has a handful of counts. The chain combines TRBV20-1 with TRBJ2-1; 7 bases fit TRBD2. This CDR3 contains 13 residues. Looked up from germline, CDR1 is DFQATT and CDR2 is SNEGSKA (reference sequence). J gave up 7 bases and V 3 bases, and 6 bases lay outside the gene matches. Here the CDR3 DNA reads TGCAGTGCTAGGTATCGGCGGGAGAATGAGCAGTTCTTC. Its translation: CSARYRRENEQFF.

Only a few counts were recorded for this clonotype. The chain recombines TRBV19 with TRBJ2-1, with D perhaps being TRBD1 or TRBD2 (6 bases each). Germline lookup yields CDR1 LNHDA and CDR2 SQIVND (reference sequence). The CDR3 covers 15 residues. Between the trimmed V and J ends, which lost 2 bases and 9 bases, there was a span of 17 bases. The CDR3 DNA reads as TGTGCCAGTAGTATACAGGGTGGGGGGCGCTTTGAGCAGTTCTTC. This sequence encodes CASSIQGGGRFEQFF.

This clonotype was seen only a few times. The chain links TRBV2 to TRBJ1-2, with D possibly matching TRBD1 (5 bases). V was shortened by 2 bases and J by 2 bases, with 9 bases between the two germline ends. Germline V lookup: CDR1 SNHLY, CDR2 FYNNEI. CDR3 size: 14 residues. CDR3 residues: CASSERAGNYGYTF. In DNA form, the CDR3 reads TGTGCCAGCAGTGAAAGAGCAGGGAACTATGGCTACACCTTC. The variable domain in full, with the rest retrieved from reference TRBV2 and TRBJ1-2, is EPEVTQTPSHQVTQMGQEVILRCVPISNHLYFYWYRQILGQKVEFLVSFYNNEISEKSEIFDDQFSVERPDGSNFTLKIRSTKLEDSAMYFCASSERAGNYGYTFGSGTRLTVV.

This clonotype was seen many times. This chain links TRBV4-1 with TRBJ2-6; 7 bases align to TRBD1. V lost 1 base to trimming and J lost 2 bases; unmatched junction nucleotides: 17. The CDR3 is 21 amino acids. CDR1 is MGHRA, CDR2 YSYEKL, per germline. The DNA for the CDR3 is TGCGCCAGCAGCCAAGCCCTGGGCCGGTCCGAAGGGGGCACTGGGGCCAACGTCCTGACTTTC. Translated, it gives CASSQALGRSEGGTGANVLTF.

This rearrangement joins TRBV20-1 to TRBJ1-5; D not resolved. Germline assignment: CDR1 DFQATT and CDR2 SNEGSKA (reference sequence). The CDR3 loop spans 16 amino acids. V was pared by 4 bases and J by 4 bases, with 20 bases between. The CDR3 spells CSATNGWAAANQPQHF. Here the CDR3 DNA reads TGCAGTGCTACAAATGGGTGGGCAGCAGCTAATCAGCCCCAGCATTTT.

This clonotype was recorded many times. The chain is built from TRBV11-1 and TRBJ2-7, with 10 nucleotides matching TRBD2. Trimming cost V 5 bases and J 2 bases; bases outside gene matches: 6. This CDR3 spans 15 amino acids. Germline loops: CDR1 SGHAT, CDR2 FQDESV (reference sequence). The CDR3 loop reads CASSDPSGSTYEQYF. The DNA of the CDR3 is TGTGCCAGCAGCGACCCTAGCGGGAGCACCTACGAGCAGTACTTC.

The chain carries TRBV12-3 or TRBV12-4 and TRBJ1-6; 8 bases map to TRBD1. The ends lost 2 bases at V and 7 bases at J; junction bases unmatched: 4. The CDR3 runs to 15 residues. Here the CDR3 reads CASSLNRGENSPLHF. The CDR3 bases are TGTGCCAGCAGTTTAAACAGGGGGGAAAATTCACCCCTCCACTTT.

The chain links TRBV3-1 to TRBJ2-1; 9 nucleotides match TRBD1. This CDR3 contains 14 residues. Losses at the gene ends were 3 bases for V and 10 bases for J; bases not matched to a gene: 7. Germline CDR1 is LGHDT and CDR2 is YNNKEL (reference sequence). CDR3 DNA sequence: TGTGCCAGCAGCCACAACGGGGACAGGGTCGAGCAGTTCTTC. Its translation is CASSHNGDRVEQFF.

The rearrangement links TRBV12-3 or TRBV12-4 to TRBJ1-1; tentative D call: TRBD1 (5 bases). Deletions cut 5 bases from V and 4 bases from J, with 14 bases between. This CDR3 spans 14 amino acids. CDR3 coding DNA: TGTGCCAGCAGTCCCCGGCATGGGGGCACTGAAGCTTTCTTT. Encoded protein: CASSPRHGGTEAFF.

The CDR3 sequence is CASGRTGVDTEAFF. CDR3 sequence (DNA): TGCGCCAGCGGACGGACAGGGGTGGACACTGAAGCTTTCTTT. The V gene is TRBV5-1, the J gene TRBJ1-1; 9 bases are a match to TRBD1. Looked up from germline, CDR1 is SGHRS and CDR2 is YFSETQ. Unmatched junction bases numbered 7, after V lost 7 bases and J lost 3 bases. The CDR3 covers 14 residues.

In this sample, this clonotype turned up a few times. The chain recombines TRBV20-1 with TRBJ2-3, with 10 bases fitting TRBD2. The trim removed 4 bases at V and 7 bases at J, leaving 5 bases unmatched. CDR3 length: 13 amino acids. Germline loops: CDR1 DFQATT, CDR2 SNEGSKA (reference sequence). The DNA for the CDR3 is TGCAGTGCTAAGAGCGGGGGGGCAAATACGCAGTATTTT. The encoded protein is CSAKSGGANTQYF.